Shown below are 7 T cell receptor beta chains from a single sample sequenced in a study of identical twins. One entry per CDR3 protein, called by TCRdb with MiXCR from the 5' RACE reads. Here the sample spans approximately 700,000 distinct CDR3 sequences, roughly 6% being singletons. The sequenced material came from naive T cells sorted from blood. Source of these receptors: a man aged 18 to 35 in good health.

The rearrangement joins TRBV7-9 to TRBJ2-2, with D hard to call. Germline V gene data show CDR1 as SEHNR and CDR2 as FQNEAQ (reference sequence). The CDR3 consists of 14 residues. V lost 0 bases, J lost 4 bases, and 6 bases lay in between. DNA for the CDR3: TGTGCCAGCAGCTTAGCCAGATCCACCGGGGAGCTGTTTTTT. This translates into CASSLARSTGELFF.

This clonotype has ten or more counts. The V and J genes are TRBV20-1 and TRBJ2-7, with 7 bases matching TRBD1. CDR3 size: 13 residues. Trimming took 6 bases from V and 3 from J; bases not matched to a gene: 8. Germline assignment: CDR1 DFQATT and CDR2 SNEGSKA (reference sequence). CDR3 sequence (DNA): TGCAGTGCCAGATCCGGGACAGTCTACGAGCAGTACTTC. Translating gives CSARSGTVYEQYF.

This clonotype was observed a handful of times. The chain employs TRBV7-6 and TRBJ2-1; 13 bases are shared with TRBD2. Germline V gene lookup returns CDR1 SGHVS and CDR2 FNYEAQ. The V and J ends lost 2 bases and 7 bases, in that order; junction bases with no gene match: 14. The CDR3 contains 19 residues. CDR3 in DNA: TGTGCCAGCAGCTTATGGACAGGCGGACTAGCGGGAGTGCGAAATGAGCAGTTCTTC. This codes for CASSLWTGGLAGVRNEQFF.

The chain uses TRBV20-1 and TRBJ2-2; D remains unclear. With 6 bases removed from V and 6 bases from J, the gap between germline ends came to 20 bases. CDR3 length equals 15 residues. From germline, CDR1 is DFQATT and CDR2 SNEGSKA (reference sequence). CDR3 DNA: TGCAGTGCCCAAGGACCCCCCACGACCCCCGGGGAGCTGTTTTTT. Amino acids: CSAQGPPTTPGELFF.

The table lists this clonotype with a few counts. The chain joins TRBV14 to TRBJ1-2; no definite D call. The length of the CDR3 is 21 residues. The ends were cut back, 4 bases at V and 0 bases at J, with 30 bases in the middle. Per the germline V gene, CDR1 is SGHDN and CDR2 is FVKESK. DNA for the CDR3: TGTGCCAGCAGCCGGATCCACGACCGGGTACACCCAAACTCAGCTAACTATGGCTACACCTTC. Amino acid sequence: CASSRIHDRVHPNSANYGYTF. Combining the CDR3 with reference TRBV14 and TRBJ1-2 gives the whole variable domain EAGVTQFPSHSVIEKGQTVTLRCDPISGHDNLYWYRRVMGKEIKFLLHFVKESKQDESGMPNNRFLAERTGGTYSTLKVQPAELEDSGVYFCASSRIHDRVHPNSANYGYTFGSGTRLTVV.

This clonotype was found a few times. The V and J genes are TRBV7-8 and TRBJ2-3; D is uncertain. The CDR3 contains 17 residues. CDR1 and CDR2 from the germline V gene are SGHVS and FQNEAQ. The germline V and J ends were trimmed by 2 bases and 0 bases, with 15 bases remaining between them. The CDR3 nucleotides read TGTGCCAGCAGCTTATCGTGGACGGAATCTAGCACAGATACGCAGTATTTT. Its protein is CASSLSWTESSTDTQYF.

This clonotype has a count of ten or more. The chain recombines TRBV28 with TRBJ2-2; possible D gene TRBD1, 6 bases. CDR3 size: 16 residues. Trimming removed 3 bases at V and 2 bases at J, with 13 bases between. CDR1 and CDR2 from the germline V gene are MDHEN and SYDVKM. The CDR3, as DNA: TGTGCCAGCAGTTTCTACTCGACAGGCAACACCGGGGAGCTGTTTTTT. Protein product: CASSFYSTGNTGELFF.